These 2 T cell receptor beta chains originate from one sample sequenced in a study of graft-versus-host responses after intestinal transplantation. Their cognate antigens are unknown. Generated by immunoSEQ multiplex PCR, the TCRdb table keeps only in-frame clones and is missing some. The sample consists of more than 85,000 clones, around 95% of them appearing once. Sequences were derived from unstimulated CD8+ T cells sorted from spleen or lymph node cells, sampled before intestinal transplant. Receptors originate from a human donor who received an intestinal transplant.

This chain links TRBV11-2 with TRBJ1-4; D is perhaps TRBD1 (6 bases). The CDR3 is made up of 17 amino acids. Trimming left V 1 base short and J 8 bases short, with 20 bases between. Germline V gives CDR1 SGHAT, CDR2 FQNNGV. CDR3: CASSLGPGGGAEEKLFF. The CDR3, as DNA: TGTGCCAGCAGCTTAGGCCCCGGAGGGGGGGCCGAAGAAAAACTGTTTTTT.

The genes are TRBV5-6 and TRBJ2-7; D is perhaps TRBD1 (6 bases). Looked up from germline, CDR1 is SGHDT and CDR2 is YYEEEE. V lost 0 bases, J lost 2 bases, and 15 bases lay in between. The CDR3 spans 16 residues. The CDR3 DNA reads as TGTGCCAGCAGCTTGGATCCCCTAGACAGGACCTACGAGCAGTACTTC. Its translation is CASSLDPLDRTYEQYF. Supplemented by reference TRBV5-6 and TRBJ2-7, the full variable domain reads DAGVTQSPTHLIKTRGQQVTLRCSPKSGHDTVSWYQQALGQGPQFIFQYYEEEERQRGNFPDRFSGHQFPNYSSELNVNALLLGDSALYLCASSLDPLDRTYEQYFGPGTRLTVT.